These T cell receptor beta chains were read from a single sample in a study of blood T cell repertoires in COVID-19. Only in-frame clones appear in the TCRdb table, and some are missing; sequencing was by immunoSEQ multiplex PCR. The table records fewer than 400,000 clones, around 86% of them present only once. Sequenced: peripheral blood. The source of these receptors is a human donor in a cohort sampled during active COVID-19. Both conserved end residues are part of each CDR3.

j_call v_call cdr3_aa
TRBJ1-3 TRBV10-3 CAISEQGVPGNTIYF
TRBJ2-6 TRBV9 CASSVSGPGANVLTF
TRBJ1-6 TRBV28 CASSLYTGWDEAPLHF
TRBJ1-6 TRBV9 CASSPGQIGNSPLHF
TRBJ2-3 TRBV27 CASSTLAGGLRDTQYF
TRBJ2-1 TRBV10-3 CAISEFVAELYNEQFF
TRBJ2-2 TRBV9 CASSVATSGTGELFF
TRBJ2-7 TRBV19 CASSITRARDEQYF
TRBJ1-1 TRBV5-4 CASSLVGVTEAFF
TRBJ1-1 TRBV7-9 CASSSTTQGAGTEAFF
TRBJ1-3 TRBV5-1 CASSPTPGQELSGNTIYF
TRBJ1-1 TRBV7-2 CASSPTQGVAEAFF
TRBJ2-5 TRBV27 CASSSRGETQYF
TRBJ2-1 TRBV12-3/TRBV12-4 CASSSPGGGEQFF